This TCR beta chain was obtained from a study of blood T cells in healthy people across ages. CDR1 LGHNT and CDR2 FRNRAP come from the germline V gene. The V and J ends lost 10 bases and 8 bases, in that order; junction bases with no gene match: 10. The CDR3 is made up of 13 amino acids. A sample-barcoded 5' primer and a J-beta primer mix were used in a second PCR of roughly 6 to 11 cycles. In TCRdb, the 5' RACE reads were re-called with MiXCR into one record per CDR3 protein. The sample includes more than 900,000 distinct CDR3 sequences, 25% of them seen just once. In terms of origin and age, donors were healthy Caucasian individuals from Russia aged about 6 to 90. This clonotype was picked up a small number of times. The same specimen was also included in a second study, on T cells of mothers and their children.

The chain has TRBV12-5 and TRBJ1-4, with 7 nucleotides matching TRBD1. This receptor was obtained from a girl aged 2 to 10 in good health. Source material: blood. The DNA of the CDR3 is TGTGCTACCGCTCCAGGGGGTGGGGAAAAACTGTTTTTT. The encoded protein is CATAPGGGEKLFF.